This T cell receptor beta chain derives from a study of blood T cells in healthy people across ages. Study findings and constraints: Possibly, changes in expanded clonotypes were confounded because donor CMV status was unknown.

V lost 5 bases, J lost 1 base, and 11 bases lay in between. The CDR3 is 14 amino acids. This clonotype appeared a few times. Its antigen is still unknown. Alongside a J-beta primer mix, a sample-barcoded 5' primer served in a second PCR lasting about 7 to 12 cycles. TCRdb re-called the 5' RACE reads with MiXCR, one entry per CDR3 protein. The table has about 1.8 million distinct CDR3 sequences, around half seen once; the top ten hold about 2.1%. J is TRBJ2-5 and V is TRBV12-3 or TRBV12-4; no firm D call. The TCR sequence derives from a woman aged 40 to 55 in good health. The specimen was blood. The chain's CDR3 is CASSTSPLQETQYF. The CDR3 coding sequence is TGTGCCAGCAGTACCTCCCCGCTCCAAGAGACCCAGTACTTC.